The T cell receptor (beta chain) under discussion was sequenced for a study of shared clonotypes between healthy human individuals. General study results and limits: Unshared clonotypes carried lower generation probabilities than those common to all four donors. Researchers sampled blood only, noting tissue repertoires likely differ.

TCRdb's copy holds only in-frame clones and misses some; the assay was immunoSEQ multiplex PCR. The repertoire holds 1.6 million or so clones, with approximately 98.5% as singletons. Nashville, Tennessee was home to all donors, each a Caucasian adult. The split of CD4+ cells yielded CD45RA+ naive and CD45RA-negative memory subsets. For this clone: What it binds is unknown.

Sequenced sample: naive CD4+ T cells sorted from blood. Subset described: CD45RA+ positively selected. The sequence was obtained from a man aged 25 to 45 in good health.

The CDR3 loop reads CASYRSSYEQYF. The DNA for the CDR3 is TGCGCCAGCTACAGGAGCTCCTACGAGCAGTACTTC. The chain joins TRBV5-1 to TRBJ2-7, with D possibly TRBD1 on 5 matching bases. The CDR3 runs to 12 residues. V was cut by 7 bases and J by 0 bases, with 8 bases left in between. CDR1 is SGHRS, CDR2 YFSETQ, per germline.